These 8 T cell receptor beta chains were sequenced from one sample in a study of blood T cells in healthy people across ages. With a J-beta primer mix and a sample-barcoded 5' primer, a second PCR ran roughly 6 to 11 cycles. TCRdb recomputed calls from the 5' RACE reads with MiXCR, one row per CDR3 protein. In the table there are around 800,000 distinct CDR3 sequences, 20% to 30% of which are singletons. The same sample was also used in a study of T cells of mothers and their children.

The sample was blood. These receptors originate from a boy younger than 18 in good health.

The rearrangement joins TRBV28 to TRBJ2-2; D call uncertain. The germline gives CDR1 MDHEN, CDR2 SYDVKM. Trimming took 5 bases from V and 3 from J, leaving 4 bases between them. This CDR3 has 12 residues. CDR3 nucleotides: TGTGCCAGCAGTACATACACCGGGGAGCTGTTTTTT. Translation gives CASSTYTGELFF. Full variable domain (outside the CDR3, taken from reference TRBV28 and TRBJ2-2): DVKVTQSSRYLVKRTGEKVFLECVQDMDHENMFWYRQDPGLGLRLIYFSYDVKMKEKGDIPEGYSVSREKKERFSLILESASTNQTSMYLCASSTYTGELFFGEGSRLTVL.

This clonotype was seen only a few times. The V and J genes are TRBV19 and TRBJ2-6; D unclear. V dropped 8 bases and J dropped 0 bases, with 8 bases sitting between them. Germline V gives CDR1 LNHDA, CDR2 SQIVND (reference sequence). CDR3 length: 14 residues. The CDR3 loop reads CASRTPSGANVLTF. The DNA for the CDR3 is TGTGCCAGTCGGACGCCCTCTGGGGCCAACGTCCTGACTTTC. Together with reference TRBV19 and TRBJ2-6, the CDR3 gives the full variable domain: DGGITQSPKYLFRKEGQNVTLSCEQNLNHDAMYWYRQDPGQGLRLIYYSQIVNDFQKGDIAEGYSVSREKKESFPLTVTSAQKNPTAFYLCASRTPSGANVLTFGAGSRLTVL.

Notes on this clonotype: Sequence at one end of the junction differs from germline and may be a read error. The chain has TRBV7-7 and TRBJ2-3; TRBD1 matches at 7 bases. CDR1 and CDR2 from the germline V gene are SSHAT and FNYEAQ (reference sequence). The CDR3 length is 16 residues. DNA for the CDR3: TGTGCTAGCAGCTTAGGGTCCGGACAGGGCACAGATACGCAGTATTTT. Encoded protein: CASSLGSGQGTDTQYF.

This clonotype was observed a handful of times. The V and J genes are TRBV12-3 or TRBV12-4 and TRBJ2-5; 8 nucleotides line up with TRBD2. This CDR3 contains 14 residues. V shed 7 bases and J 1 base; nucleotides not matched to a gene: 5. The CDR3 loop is CASTLGGAQETQYF. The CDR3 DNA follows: TGTGCCAGCACCCTCGGGGGGGCCCAAGAGACCCAGTACTTC.

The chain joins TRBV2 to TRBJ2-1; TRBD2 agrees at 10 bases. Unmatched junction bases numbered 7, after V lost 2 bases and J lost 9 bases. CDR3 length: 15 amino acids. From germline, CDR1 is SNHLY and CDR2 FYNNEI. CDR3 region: CASSELGTSVTEQFF. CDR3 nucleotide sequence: TGTGCCAGCAGTGAACTAGGGACTAGCGTAACTGAGCAGTTCTTC.

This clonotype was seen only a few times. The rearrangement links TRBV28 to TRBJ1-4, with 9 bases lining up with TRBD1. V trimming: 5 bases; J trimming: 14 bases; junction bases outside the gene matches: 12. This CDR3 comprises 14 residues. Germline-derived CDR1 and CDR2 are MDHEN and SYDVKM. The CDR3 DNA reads TGTGCCAGCAGTCTATCCCGGGACAGGGAAACTCTGTTTTTT. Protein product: CASSLSRDRETLFF.

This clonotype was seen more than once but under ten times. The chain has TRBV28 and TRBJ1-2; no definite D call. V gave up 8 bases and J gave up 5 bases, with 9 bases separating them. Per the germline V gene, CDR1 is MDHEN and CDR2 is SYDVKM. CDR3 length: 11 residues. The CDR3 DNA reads TGTGCCAGCGGGCCGGGATATGGCTACACCTTC. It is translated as CASGPGYGYTF.

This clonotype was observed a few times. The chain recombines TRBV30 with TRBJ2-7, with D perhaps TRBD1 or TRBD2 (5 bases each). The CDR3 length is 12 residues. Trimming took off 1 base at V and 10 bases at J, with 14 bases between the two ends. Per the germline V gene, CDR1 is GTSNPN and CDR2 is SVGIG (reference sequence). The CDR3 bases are TGTGCCTGGAGTGGGGACGGGGCACCCCAGTACTTC. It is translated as CAWSGDGAPQYF.